This T cell receptor beta chain was identified during a study of CXCR3-negative and CXCR3-positive naive CD8 T cells. Details on this clonotype: Its antigen is not known.

5' RACE that incorporated UMI labels was used to prepare the TRB cDNA libraries. One entry per CDR3 protein, without DNA, is what TCRdb gives after re-calling the 5' RACE reads. The sample has 100,000 to 150,000 distinct CDR3 sequences. Definition of naive CD8+ T cells rested on a CD45RO-CCR7+CD27+CD95- profile. Study-wide results and limits: Comparison of naive cells showed more hydrophobic TRB CDR3s in CXCR3-positive than in CXCR3-negative naive cells. Each naive subset displayed comparably high diversity, whereas memory CD8+ cells displayed much lower diversity. TRBV-TRBJ usage was similar across naive CXCR3 subsets but distinct in memory cells. TCR strength was inferred from TRB CDR3 properties, while surface CD5 was comparable between naive subsets.

Per the germline V gene, CDR1 is KGHSH and CDR2 is LQKENI. The CDR3 runs 14 residues. The sample taken for sequencing was naive CXCR3+ CD8+ T cells from blood. Documented subset: CD45RO-CCR7+CD27+CD95- naive CD8+ T cells expressing CXCR3 (TNR3+). This clonotype was obtained from a human donor in good health. Some clones in this sample may be carry-over from other donors' samples. The J gene is TRBJ2-1, the V gene TRBV18. CDR3: CASPPPGVRNEQFF.